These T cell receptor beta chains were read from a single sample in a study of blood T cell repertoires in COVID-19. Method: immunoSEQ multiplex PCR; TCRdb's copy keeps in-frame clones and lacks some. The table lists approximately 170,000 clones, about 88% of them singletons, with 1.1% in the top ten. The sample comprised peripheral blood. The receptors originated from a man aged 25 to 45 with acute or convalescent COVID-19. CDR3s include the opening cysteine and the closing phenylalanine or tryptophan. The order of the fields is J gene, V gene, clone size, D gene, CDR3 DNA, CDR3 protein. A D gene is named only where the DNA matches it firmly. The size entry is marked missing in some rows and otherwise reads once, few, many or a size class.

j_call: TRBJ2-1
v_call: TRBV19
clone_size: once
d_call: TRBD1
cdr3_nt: TGTGCCAGTAGGTTGGGACAGGGGGCTCGTGAGCAGTTCTTC
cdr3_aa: CASRLGQGAREQFF

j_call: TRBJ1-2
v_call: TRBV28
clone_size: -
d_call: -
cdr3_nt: TGTGCCAGCAGCCCCCCCGCGGGGAGCTATGGCTACACCTTC
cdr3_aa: CASSPPAGSYGYTF

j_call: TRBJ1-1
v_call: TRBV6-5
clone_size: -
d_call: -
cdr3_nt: TGTGCCAGCAGTTACTCAGGAGGGAAAGCTGAAGCTTTCTTT
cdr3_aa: CASSYSGGKAEAFF

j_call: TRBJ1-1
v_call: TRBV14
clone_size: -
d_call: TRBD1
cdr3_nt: TGTGCCAGCAGCCGCAAGCCTGGACAGGGGGCAACTGAAGCTTTCTTT
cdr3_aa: CASSRKPGQGATEAFF

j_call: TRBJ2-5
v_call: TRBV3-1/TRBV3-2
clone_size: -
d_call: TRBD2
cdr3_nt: TGTGCCAGCAGCCTCGACGGGAGGGCCGTAGAGACCCAGTACTTC
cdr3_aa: CASSLDGRAVETQYF

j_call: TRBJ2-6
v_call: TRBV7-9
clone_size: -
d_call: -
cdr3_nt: TGTGCCAGCAGCACTTTTAGCGGTCGGACTGGGGCCAACGTCCTGACTTTC
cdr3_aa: CASSTFSGRTGANVLTF

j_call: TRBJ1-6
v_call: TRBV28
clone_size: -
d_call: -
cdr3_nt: TGTGCCAGCTCCAGTAATTCACCCCTCCACTTT
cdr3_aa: CASSSNSPLHF

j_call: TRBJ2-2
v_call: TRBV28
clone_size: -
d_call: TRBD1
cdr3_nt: TGTGCCAGCAGCCTCGCGACAGGGGGCAGTTTCGGGGAGCTGTTTTTT
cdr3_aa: CASSLATGGSFGELFF

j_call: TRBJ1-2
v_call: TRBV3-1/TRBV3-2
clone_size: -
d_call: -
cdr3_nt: TGTGCCAGCAGCCAAGAGGCAGGAGGGTTGTATGGCTACACCTTC
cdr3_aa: CASSQEAGGLYGYTF

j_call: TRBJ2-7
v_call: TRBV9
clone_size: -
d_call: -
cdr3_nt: TGTGCCAGCAGCGTCGGACTATACTCCTACGAGCAGTACTTC
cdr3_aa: CASSVGLYSYEQYF

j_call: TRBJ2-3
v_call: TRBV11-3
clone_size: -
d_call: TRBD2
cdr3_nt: TGTGCCAGCAGCTTAGGGACTAGCAGGACAGATACGCAGTATTTT
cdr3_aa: CASSLGTSRTDTQYF

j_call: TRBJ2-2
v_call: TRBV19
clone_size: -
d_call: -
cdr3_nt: TGTGCCAGTCCCCCCCCAGGGGGGCGCAACGGGGAGCTGTTTTTT
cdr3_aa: CASPPPGGRNGELFF

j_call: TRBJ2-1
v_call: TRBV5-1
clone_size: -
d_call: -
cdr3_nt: TGCGCCAGCAGCTTGGCCTCGGACGGGATCAATGAGCAGTTCTTC
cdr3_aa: CASSLASDGINEQFF

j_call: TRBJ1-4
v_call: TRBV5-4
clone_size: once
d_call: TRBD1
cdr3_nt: TGTGCCAGCAGCTTGATGCTGGGACAGGGAAAACTGTTTTTT
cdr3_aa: CASSLMLGQGKLFF

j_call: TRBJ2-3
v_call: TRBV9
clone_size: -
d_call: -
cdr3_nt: TGTGCCAGCAGCGTAACTACCAACACAGATACGCAGTATTTT
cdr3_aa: CASSVTTNTDTQYF

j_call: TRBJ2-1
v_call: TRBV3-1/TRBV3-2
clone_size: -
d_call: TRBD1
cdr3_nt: TGTGCCAGCAGCCAGGGGACAGGGTGGAATGAGCAGTTCTTC
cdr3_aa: CASSQGTGWNEQFF